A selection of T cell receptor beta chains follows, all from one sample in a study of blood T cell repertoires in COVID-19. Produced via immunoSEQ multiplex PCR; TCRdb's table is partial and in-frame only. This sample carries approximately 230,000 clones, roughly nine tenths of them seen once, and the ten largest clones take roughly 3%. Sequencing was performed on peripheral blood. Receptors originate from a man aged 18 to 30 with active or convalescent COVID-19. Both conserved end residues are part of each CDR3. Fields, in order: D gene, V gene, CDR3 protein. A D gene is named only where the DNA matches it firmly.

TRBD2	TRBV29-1	CSVSTGGGWSTDTQYF
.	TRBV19	CASRQGSYEQYF
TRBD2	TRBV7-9	CASSLKSGAGGETQYF
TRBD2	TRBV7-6	CAGRGGQASTDTQYF
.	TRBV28	CASSVSTGENNEKLFF
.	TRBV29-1	CSVKRRTDSNTEAFF
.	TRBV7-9	CASLPTGINEKLFF
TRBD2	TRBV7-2	CASSWTSRREQYF
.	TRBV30	CASSVGGAGISPLHF
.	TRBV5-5	CASSLVGERGEKLFF
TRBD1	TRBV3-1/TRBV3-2	CASSQDIPGGRIADTQYF
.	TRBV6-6	CASTPRGFFTGELFF
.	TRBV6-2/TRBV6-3	CASSAQGNTEAFF
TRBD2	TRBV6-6	CASSRPGSGRKGEQFF
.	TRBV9	CASSAGESAWLETQYF
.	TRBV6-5	CASSSSNVQPQHF
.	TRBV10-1	CATFHRDPGYTF
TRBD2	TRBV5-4	CASSLGGTSGSLRYNEQFF
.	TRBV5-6	CASSFYTGELVVDQPQHF
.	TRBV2	CASTTGAISGQPQHF
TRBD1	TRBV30	CAWSLGGGGGYTF
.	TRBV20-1	CSAGVGTEAFF
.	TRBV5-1	CASSLGTAISGANVLTF
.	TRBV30	CAWSVWRNQETQYF
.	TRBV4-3	CASSQDRYQPQHF
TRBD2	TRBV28	CASSTAGAGTGELFF